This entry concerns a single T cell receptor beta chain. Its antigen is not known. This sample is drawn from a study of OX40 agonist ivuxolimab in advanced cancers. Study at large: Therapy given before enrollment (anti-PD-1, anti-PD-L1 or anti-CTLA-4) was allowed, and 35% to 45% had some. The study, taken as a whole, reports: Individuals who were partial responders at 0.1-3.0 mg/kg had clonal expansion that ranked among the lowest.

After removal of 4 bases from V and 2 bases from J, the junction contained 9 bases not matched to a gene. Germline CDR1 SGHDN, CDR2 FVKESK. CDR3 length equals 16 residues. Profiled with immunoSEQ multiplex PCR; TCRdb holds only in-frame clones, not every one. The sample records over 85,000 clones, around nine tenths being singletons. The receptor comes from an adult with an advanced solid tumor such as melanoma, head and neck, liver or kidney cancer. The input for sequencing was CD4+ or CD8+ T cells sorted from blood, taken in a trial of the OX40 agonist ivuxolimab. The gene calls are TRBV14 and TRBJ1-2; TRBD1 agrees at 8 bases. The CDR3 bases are TGTGCCAGCAGCCCCGACAGGGGATCGGTGAACTATGGCTACACCTTC. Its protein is CASSPDRGSVNYGYTF.